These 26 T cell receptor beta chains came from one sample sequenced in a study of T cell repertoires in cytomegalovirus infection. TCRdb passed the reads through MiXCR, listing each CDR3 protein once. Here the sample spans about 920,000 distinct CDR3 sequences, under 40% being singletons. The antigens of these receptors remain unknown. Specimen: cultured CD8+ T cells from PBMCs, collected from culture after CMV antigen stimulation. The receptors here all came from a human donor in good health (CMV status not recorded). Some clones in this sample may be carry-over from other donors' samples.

The CDR3, as DNA: TGTGCCAGCTTCAAGCGGGGGGGCAAAGAGACCCAGTACTTC. Its protein is CASFKRGGKETQYF. The V call is TRBV2, the J call TRBJ2-5, with 10 bases fitting TRBD2. CDR3 length equals 14 residues. Germline loops: CDR1 SNHLY, CDR2 FYNNEI. Losses at the gene ends were 8 bases for V and 3 bases for J; bases not matched to a gene: 6.

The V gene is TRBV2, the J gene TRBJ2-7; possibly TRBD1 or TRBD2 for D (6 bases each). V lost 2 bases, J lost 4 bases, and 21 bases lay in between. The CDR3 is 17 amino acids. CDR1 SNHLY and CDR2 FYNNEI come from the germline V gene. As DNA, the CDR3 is TGTGCCAGCAGTGAATCTTATCTGGGGGGCAGCGGTTACGAGCAGTACGTC. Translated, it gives CASSESYLGGSGYEQYV.

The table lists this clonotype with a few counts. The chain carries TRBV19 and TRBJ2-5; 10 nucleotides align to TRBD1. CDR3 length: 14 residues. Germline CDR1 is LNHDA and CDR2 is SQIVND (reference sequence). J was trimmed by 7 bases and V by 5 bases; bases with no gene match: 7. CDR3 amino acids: CASSPGTGAGTQYF. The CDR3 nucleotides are TGTGCCAGTAGTCCTGGGACAGGGGCGGGGACCCAGTACTTC.

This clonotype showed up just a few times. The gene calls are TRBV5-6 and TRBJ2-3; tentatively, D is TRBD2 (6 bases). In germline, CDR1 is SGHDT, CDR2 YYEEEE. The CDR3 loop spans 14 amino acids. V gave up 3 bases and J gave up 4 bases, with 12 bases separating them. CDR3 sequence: CASSSGLTPDTQYF. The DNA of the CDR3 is TGTGCCAGCAGCTCGGGACTTACCCCAGATACGCAGTATTTT.

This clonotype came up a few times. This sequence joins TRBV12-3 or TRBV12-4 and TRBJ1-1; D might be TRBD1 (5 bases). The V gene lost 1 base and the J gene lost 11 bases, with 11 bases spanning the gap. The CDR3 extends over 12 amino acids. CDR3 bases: TGTGCCAGCAGTTTAGGACAGCATGGGGCTTTCTTT. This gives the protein CASSLGQHGAFF.

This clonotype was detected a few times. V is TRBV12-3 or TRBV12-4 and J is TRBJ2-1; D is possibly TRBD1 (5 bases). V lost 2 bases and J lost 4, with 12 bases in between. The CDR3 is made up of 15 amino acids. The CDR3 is CASSLRAGLYNEQFF. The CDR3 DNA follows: TGTGCCAGCAGTTTAAGGGCAGGGCTATACAATGAGCAGTTCTTC.

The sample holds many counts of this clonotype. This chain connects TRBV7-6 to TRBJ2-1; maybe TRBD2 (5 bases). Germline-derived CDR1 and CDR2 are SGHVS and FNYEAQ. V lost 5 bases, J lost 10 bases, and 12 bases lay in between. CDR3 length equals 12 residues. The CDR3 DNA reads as TGTGCCAGCAGCCTGGCGGGTGGCGAGCAGTTCTTC. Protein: CASSLAGGEQFF.

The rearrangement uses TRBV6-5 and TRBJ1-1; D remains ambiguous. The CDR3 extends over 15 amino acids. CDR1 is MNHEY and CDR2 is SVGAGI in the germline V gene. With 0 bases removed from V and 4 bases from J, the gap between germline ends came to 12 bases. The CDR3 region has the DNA TGTGCCAGCAGTTACTCATCGGGGAGCGGCACTGAAGCTTTCTTT. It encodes CASSYSSGSGTEAFF.

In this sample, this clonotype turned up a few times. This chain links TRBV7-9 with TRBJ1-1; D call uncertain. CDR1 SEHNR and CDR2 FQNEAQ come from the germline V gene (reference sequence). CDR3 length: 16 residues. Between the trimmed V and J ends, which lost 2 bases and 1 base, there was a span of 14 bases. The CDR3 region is CASSLNNLGRNTEAFF. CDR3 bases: TGTGCCAGCAGCTTAAACAATCTGGGGAGGAACACTGAAGCTTTCTTT. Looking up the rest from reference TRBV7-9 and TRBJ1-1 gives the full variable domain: DTGVSQNPRHKITKRGQNVTFRCDPISEHNRLYWYRQTLGQGPEFLTYFQNEAQLEKSRLLSDRFSAERPKGSFSTLEIQRTEQGDSAMYLCASSLNNLGRNTEAFFGQGTRLTVV.

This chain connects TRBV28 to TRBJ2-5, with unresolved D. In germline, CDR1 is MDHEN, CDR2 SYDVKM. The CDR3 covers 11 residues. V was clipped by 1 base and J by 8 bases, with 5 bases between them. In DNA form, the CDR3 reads TGTGCCAGCAGTTTATCCTATACCCAGTACTTC. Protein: CASSLSYTQYF. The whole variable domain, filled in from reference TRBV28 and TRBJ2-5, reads DVKVTQSSRYLVKRTGEKVFLECVQDMDHENMFWYRQDPGLGLRLIYFSYDVKMKEKGDIPEGYSVSREKKERFSLILESASTNQTSMYLCASSLSYTQYFGPGTRLLVL.

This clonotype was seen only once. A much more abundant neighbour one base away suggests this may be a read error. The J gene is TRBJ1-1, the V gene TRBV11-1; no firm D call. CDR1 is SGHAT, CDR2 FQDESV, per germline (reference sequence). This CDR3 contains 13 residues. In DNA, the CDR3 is TGTGCCAACAGCTTAGCCCCCCGACCGGGGACTTTCTTT. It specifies CANSLAPRPGTFF.

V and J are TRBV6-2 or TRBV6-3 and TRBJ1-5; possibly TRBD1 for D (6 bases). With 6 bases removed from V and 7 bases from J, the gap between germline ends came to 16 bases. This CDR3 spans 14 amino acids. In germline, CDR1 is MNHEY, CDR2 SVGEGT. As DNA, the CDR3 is TGTGCCAGCAGCCCATCCGGGACACCCCAGCCCCAGCATTTT. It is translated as CASSPSGTPQPQHF.

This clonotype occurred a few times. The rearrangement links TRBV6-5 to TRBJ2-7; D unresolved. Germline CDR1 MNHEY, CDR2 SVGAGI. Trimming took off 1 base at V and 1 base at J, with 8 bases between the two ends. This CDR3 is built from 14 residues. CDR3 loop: CASSYWASSYEQYF. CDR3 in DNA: TGTGCCAGCAGTTACTGGGCATCTTCCTACGAGCAGTACTTC.

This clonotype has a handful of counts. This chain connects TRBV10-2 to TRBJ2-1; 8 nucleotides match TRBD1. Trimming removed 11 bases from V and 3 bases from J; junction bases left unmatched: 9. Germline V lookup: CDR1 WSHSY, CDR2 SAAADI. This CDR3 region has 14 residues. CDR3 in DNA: TGCGCCTCTCTCTCAGGGGGCATCTACAATGAGCAGTTCTTC. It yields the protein CASLSGGIYNEQFF.

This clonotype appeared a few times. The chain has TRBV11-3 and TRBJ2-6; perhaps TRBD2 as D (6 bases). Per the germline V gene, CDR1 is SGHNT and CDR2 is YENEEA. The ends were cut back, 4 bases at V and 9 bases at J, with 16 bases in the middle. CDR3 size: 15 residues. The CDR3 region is CASSSYGDSDNVLTF. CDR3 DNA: TGTGCCAGCAGCTCTTACGGGGACTCGGACAACGTCCTGACTTTC.

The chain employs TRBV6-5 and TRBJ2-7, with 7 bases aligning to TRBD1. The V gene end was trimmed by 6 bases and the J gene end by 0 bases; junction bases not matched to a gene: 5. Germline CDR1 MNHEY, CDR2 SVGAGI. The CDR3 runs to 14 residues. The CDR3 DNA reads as TGTGCCAGCAGGCTGGGACAGAGCTCCTACGAGCAGTACTTC. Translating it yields CASRLGQSSYEQYF.

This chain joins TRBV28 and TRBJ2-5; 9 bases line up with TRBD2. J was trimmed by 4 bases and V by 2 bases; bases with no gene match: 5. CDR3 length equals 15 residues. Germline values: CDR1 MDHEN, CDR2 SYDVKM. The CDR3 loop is CASSLPLAGTETQYF. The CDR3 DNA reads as TGTGCCAGCAGTTTACCCCTAGCGGGGACAGAGACCCAGTACTTC.

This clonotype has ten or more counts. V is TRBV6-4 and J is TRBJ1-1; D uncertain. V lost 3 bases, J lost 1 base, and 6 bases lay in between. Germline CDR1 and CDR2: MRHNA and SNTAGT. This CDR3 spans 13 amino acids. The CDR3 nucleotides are TGTGCCAGCAGTGAAGGCCAGAACACTGAAGCTTTCTTT. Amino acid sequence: CASSEGQNTEAFF.

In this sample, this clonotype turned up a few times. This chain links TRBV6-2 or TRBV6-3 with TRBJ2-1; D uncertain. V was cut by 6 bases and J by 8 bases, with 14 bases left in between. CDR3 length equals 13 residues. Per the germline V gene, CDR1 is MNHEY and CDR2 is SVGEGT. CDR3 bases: TGTGCCAGCAGCCCCCCTCGACTTGATGAGCAGTTCTTC. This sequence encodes CASSPPRLDEQFF.

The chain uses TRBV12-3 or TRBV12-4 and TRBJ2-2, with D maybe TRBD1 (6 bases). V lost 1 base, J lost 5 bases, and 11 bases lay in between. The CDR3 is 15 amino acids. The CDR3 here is CASSLGQGRTGELFF. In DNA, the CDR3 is TGTGCCAGCAGTTTAGGGCAGGGGCGAACCGGGGAGCTGTTTTTT.

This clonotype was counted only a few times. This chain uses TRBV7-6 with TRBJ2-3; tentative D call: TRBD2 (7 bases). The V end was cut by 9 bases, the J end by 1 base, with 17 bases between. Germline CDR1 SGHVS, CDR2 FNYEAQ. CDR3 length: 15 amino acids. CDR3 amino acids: CASYGAGARTDTQYF. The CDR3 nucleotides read TGTGCCAGTTATGGGGCGGGGGCCCGCACAGATACGCAGTATTTT.

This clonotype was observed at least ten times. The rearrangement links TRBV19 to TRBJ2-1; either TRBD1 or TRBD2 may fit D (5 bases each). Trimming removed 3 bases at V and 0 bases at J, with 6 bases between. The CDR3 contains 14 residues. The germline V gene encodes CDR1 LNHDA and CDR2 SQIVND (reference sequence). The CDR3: CASSIGGSYNEQFF. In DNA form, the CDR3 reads TGTGCCAGTAGTATTGGGGGCTCCTACAATGAGCAGTTCTTC.

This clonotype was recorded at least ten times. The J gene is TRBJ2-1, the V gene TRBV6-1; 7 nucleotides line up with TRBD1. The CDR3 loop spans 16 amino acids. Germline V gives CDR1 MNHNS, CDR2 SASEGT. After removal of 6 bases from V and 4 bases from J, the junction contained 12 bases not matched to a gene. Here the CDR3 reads CASREPDRSLYNEQFF. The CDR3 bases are TGTGCCAGCAGAGAACCGGACAGGAGCCTATACAATGAGCAGTTCTTC.

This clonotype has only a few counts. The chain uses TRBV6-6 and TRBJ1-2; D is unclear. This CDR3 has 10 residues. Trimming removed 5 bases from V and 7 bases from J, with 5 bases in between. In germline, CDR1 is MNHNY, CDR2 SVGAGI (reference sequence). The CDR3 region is CASSDGGYTF. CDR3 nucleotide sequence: TGTGCCAGCAGTGATGGTGGCTACACCTTC.

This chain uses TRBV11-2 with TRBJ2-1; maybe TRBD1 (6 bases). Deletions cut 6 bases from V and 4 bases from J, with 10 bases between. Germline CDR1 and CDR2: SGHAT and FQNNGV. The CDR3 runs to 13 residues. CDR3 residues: CASRDRPYNEQFF. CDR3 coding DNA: TGTGCCAGCAGGGACAGACCTTACAATGAGCAGTTCTTC.

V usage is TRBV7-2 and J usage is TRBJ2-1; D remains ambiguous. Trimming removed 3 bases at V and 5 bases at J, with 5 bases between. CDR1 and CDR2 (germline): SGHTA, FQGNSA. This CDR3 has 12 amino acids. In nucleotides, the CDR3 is TGTGCCAGCAGCTTTGACGACAATGAGCAGTTCTTC. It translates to CASSFDDNEQFF.